Sequencing of this T cell receptor (beta chain) was carried out in a study of T cells expressing NK-cell markers. On the study more broadly: According to the study, TCR beta repertoires originated from sorted CD3+CD56+NKG2C+, CD3+CD56+NKG2C- and CD3+CD56-NKG2C+ T cells. Sequenced donors, eight in total, included seven who were HCMV-seropositive and one who was seronegative. General observations from the study: Evidence did not settle whether expanded NKG2C+ T cell clones targeted HCMV.

This CDR3 is built from 13 residues. The cDNA for TCR beta came from 5'RACE template switching with UMIs. TCRdb re-called the 5' RACE reads, yielding one record per CDR3 amino acid sequence without DNA. Its listing shows approximately 150,000 distinct CDR3 sequences. Concerning this clonotype itself: Its target is unknown.

The sample comprised blood T cells: a sorted CD56 or NKG2C T cell subset, CD4+ or CD8+ T cells, or bulk PBMC T cells (not recorded which). The receptor's source is a woman aged 18-69 years in good health. The rearrangement uses TRBV12-3 or TRBV12-4 and TRBJ2-3; TCRdb proposes TRBD1, but this gene call is untestable without DNA. This chain's CDR3 is CASSWDTPDTQYF.